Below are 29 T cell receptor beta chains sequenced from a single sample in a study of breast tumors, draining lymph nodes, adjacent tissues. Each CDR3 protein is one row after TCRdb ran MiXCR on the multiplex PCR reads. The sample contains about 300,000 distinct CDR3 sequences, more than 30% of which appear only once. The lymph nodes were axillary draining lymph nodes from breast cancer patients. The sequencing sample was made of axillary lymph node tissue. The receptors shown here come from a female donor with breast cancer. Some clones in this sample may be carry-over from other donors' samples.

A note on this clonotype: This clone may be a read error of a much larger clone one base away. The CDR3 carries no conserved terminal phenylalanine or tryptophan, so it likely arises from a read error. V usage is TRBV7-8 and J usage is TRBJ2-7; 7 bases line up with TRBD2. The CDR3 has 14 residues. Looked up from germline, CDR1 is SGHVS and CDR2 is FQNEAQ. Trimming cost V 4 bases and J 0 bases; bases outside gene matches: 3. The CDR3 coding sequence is TGTGCCAGCAGCTCAGCGGGATTCTCCTACGAGCAGTACCTC. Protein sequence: CASSSAGFSYEQYL.

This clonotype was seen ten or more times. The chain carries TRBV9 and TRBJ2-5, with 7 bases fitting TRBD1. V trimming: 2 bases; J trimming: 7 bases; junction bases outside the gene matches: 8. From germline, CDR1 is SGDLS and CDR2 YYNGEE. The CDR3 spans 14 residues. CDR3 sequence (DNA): TGTGCCAGCAGCGTCTCCGGGACAGAGGGGACCCAGTACTTC. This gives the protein CASSVSGTEGTQYF.

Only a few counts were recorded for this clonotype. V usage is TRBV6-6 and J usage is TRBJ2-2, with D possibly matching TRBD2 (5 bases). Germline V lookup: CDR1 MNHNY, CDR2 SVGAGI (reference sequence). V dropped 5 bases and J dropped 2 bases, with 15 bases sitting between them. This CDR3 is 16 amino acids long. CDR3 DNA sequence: TGTGCCAGCAGTCACCTATCGGGATTTAACACCGGGGAGCTGTTTTTT. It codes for CASSHLSGFNTGELFF.

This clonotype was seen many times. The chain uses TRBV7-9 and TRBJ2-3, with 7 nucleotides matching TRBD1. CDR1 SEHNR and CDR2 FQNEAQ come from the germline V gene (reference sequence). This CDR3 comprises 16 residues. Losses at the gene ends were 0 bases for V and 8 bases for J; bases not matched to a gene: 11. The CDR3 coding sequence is TGTGCCAGCAGCTTAGCTGGGACAGATTCACAGGGTACGCAGTATTTT. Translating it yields CASSLAGTDSQGTQYF.

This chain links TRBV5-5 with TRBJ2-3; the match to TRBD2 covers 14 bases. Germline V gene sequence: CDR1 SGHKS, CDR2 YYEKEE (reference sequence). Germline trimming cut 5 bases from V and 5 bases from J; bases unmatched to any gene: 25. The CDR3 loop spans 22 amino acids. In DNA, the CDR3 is TGTGCCAGCAGGGCTCGGGTGGCCGGGACTAGCGGGAGAGGTGGCCAAGGAGATACGCAGTATTTT. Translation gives CASRARVAGTSGRGGQGDTQYF.

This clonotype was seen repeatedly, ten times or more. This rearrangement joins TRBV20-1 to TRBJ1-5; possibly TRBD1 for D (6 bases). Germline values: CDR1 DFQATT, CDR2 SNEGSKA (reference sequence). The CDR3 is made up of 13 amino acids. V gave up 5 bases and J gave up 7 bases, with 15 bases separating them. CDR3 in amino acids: CSAYRDLGQPQHF. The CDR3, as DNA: TGCAGTGCTTACAGGGATTTGGGACAGCCCCAGCATTTT.

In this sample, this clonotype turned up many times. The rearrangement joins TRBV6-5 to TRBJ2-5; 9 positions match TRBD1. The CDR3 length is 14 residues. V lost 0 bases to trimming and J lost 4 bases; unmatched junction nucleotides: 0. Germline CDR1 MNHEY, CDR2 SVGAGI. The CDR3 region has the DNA TGTGCCAGCAGTTACTCGGACAGGGGAGAGACCCAGTACTTC. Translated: CASSYSDRGETQYF.

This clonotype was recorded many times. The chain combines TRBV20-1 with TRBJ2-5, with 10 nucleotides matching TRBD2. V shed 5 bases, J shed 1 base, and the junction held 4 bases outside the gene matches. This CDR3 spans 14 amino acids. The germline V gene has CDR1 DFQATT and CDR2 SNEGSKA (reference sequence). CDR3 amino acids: CSAEREGLQETQYF. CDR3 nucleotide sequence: TGCAGTGCTGAGCGGGAGGGTCTCCAAGAGACCCAGTACTTC.

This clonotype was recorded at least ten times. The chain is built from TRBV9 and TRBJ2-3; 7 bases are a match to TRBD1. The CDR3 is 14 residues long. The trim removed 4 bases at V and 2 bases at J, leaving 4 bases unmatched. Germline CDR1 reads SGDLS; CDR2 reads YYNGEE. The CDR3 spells CASSTGVITDTQYF. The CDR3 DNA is TGTGCCAGCAGCACAGGGGTGATCACAGATACGCAGTATTTT.

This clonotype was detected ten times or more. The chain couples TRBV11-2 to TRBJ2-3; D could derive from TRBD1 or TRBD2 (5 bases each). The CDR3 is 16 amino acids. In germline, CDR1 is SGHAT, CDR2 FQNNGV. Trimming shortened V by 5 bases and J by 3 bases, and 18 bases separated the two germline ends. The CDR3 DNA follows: TGTGCCAGCAGCCAGCCAGGGAGAGGGTATACAGATACGCAGTATTTT. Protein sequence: CASSQPGRGYTDTQYF.

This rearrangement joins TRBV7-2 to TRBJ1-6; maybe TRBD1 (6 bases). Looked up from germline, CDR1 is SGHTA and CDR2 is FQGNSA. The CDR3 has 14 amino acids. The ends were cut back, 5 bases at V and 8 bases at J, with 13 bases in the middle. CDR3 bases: TGTGCCAGCAGCCCTGGACAGCCGTATTCACCCCTCCACTTT. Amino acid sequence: CASSPGQPYSPLHF.

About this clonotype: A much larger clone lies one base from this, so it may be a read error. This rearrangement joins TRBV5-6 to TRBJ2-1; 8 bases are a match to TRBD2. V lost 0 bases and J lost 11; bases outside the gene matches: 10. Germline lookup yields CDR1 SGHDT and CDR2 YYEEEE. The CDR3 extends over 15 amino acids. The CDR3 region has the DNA TGTGCCAGCAGCTTGGATGCGGGGGGAAGTAATAAGCAGTTCTTC. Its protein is CASSLDAGGSNKQFF.

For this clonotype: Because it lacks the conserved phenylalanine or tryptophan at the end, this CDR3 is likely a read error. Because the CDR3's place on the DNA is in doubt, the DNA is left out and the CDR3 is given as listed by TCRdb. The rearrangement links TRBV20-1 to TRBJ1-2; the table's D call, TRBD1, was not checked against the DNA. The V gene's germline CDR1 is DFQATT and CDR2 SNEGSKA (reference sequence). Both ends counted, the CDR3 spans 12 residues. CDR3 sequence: CSAIPGGGGSTL.

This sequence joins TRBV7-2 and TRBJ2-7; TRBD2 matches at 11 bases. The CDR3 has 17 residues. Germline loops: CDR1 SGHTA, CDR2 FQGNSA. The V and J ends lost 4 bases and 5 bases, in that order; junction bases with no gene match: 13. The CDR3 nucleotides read TGTGCCAGCAGCTCCCCGGGACTAGCGGCTCTCGGGGACGAGCAGTACTTC. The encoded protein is CASSSPGLAALGDEQYF. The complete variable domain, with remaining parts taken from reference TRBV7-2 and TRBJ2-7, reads GAGVSQSPSNKVTEKGKDVELRCDPISGHTALYWYRQSLGQGLEFLIYFQGNSAPDKSGLPSDRFSAERTGGSVSTLTIQRTQQEDSAVYLCASSSPGLAALGDEQYFGPGTRLTVT.

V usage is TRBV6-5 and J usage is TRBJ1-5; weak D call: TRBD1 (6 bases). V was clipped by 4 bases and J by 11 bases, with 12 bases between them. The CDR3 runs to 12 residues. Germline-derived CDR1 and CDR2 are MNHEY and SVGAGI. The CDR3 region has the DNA TGTGCCAGCAGTTCTGAGGGGGGGACCCAGCATTTT. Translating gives CASSSEGGTQHF.

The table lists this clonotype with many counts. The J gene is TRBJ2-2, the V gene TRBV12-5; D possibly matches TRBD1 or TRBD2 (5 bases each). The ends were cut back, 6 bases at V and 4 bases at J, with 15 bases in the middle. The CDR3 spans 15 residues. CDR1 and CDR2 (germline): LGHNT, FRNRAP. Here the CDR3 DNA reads TGTGCTAGTGGACCTGGACAAGGACTCACCGGGGAGCTGTTTTTT. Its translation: CASGPGQGLTGELFF.

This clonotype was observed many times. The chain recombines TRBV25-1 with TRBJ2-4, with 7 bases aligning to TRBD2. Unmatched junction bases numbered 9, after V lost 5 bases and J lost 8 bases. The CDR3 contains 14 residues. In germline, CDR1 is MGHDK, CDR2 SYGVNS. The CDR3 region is CASSIGAGADIQYF. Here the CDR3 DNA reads TGTGCCAGCAGTATAGGGGCGGGAGCGGACATTCAGTACTTC.

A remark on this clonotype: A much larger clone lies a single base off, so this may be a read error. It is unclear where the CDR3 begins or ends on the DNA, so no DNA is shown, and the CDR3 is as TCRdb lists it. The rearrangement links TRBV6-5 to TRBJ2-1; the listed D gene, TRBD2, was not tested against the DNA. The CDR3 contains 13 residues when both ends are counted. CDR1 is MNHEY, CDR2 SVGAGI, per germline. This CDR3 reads CASGVAGGNEQLF.

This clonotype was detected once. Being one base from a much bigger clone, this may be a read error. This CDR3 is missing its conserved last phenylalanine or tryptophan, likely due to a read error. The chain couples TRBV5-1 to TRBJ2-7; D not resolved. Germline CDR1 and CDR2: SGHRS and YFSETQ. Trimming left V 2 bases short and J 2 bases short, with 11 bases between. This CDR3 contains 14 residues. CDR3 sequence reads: CASSFDYFTYEQYS. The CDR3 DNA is TGCGCCAGCAGCTTTGATTATTTTACCTACGAGCAGTACTCC.

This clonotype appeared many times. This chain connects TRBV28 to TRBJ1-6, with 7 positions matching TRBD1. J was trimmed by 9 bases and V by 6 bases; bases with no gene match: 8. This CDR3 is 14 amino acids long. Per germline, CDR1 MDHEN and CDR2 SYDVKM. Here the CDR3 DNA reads TGTGCCAGCAGACCACAGGGGAATCTTTCACCCCTCCACTTT. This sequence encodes CASRPQGNLSPLHF. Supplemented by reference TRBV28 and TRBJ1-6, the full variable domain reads DVKVTQSSRYLVKRTGEKVFLECVQDMDHENMFWYRQDPGLGLRLIYFSYDVKMKEKGDIPEGYSVSREKKERFSLILESASTNQTSMYLCASRPQGNLSPLHFGNGTRLTVT.

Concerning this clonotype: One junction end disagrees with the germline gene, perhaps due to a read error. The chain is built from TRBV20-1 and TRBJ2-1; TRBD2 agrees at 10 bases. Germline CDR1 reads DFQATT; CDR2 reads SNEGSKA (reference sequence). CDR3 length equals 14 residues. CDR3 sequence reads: CSARGLATYSEQFF. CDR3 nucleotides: TGCAGTGCTAGGGGACTAGCGACCTACAGTGAGCAGTTCTTC.

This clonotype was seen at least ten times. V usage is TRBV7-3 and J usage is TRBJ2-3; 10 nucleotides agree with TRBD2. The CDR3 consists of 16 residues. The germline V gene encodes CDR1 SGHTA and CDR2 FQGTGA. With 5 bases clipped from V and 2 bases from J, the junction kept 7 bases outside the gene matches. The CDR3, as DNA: TGTGCCAGCAGCACCACTAGCGGGGTTCTCACAGATACGCAGTATTTT. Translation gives CASSTTSGVLTDTQYF.

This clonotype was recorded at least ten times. Here the CDR3 DNA reads TGCAGCGTGCGGGACAGGCCGGATGGCTACACCTTC. The encoded protein is CSVRDRPDGYTF. The chain uses TRBV29-1 and TRBJ1-2, with 8 positions matching TRBD1. Looked up from germline, CDR1 is SQVTM and CDR2 is ANQGSEA. The CDR3 contains 12 residues. The V segment lost 6 bases and the J segment 6 bases; nucleotides outside the gene matches: 6.

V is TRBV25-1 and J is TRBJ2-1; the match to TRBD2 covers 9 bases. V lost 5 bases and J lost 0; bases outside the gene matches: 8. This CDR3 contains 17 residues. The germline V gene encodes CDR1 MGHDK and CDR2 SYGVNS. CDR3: CASSQLAGVPSYNEQFF. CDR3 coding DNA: TGTGCCAGCAGTCAACTAGCGGGCGTCCCCTCCTACAATGAGCAGTTCTTC.

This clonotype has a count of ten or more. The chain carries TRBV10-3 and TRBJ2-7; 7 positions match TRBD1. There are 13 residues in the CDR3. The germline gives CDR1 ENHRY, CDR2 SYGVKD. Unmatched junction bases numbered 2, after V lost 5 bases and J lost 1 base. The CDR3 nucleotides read TGTGCCATCAGTCTGACAGGGTCCTACGAGCAGTACTTC. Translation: CAISLTGSYEQYF.

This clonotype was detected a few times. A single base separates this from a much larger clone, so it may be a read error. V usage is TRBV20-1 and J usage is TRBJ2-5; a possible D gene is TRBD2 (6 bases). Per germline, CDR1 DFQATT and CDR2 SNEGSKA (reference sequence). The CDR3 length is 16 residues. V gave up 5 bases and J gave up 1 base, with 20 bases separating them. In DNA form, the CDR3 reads TGCAGTGCTCCGAGTGACGGGAGTGGCCCCCAAGAGACCCAGTACTTC. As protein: CSAPSDGSGPQETQYF.

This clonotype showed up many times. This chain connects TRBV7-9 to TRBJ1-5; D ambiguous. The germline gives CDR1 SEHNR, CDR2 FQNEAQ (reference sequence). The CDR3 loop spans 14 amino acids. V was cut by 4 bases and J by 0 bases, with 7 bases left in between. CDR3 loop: CASSSQNSNQPQHF. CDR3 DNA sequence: TGTGCCAGCAGCTCACAGAATAGCAATCAGCCCCAGCATTTT.

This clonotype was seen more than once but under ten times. The CDR3 sequence is CASSLGSRTGELFF. CDR3 bases: TGTGCCAGCAGCTTGGGTTCCCGCACCGGGGAGCTGTTTTTT. The V call is TRBV5-4, the J call TRBJ2-2; D gene ambiguous. CDR1 and CDR2 from the germline V gene are SGHNT and YYREEE (reference sequence). The germline V and J ends were trimmed by 0 bases and 4 bases, with 7 bases remaining between them. CDR3 size: 14 residues.

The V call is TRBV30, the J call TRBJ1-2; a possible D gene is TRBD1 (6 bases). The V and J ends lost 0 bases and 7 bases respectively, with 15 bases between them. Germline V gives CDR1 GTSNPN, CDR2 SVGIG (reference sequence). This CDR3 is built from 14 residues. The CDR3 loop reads CAWSVKPGRGGYTF. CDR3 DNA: TGTGCCTGGAGTGTAAAGCCTGGCAGGGGTGGCTACACCTTC.